The 2 T cell receptor beta chains below come from one sample, sequenced in a study of T cells in localized non-small cell lung cancer. Assay: immunoSEQ multiplex PCR; the TCRdb copy retains only in-frame clones and omits some. The data show nearly 25,000 clones, 92% seen once. The material was peripheral blood, obtained before any cancer treatment. Receptors originate from a woman aged 35 to 70 with stage I lung adenocarcinoma.

The chain links TRBV2 to TRBJ1-2; TRBD1 matches 8 bases. CDR1 SNHLY and CDR2 FYNNEI come from the germline V gene. Trimming took 2 bases from V and 8 from J; bases not matched to a gene: 10. This CDR3 has 15 residues. CDR3 in amino acids: CASSETGGGYGGYTF. CDR3 DNA: TGTGCCAGCAGTGAAACAGGGGGGGGCTATGGAGGCTACACCTTC.

The V gene is TRBV7-3, the J gene TRBJ1-3; no firm D call. Trimming shortened V by 5 bases and J by 4 bases, and 12 bases separated the two germline ends. CDR3 length: 14 amino acids. Germline assignment: CDR1 SGHTA and CDR2 FQGTGA. CDR3 DNA sequence: TGTGCCAGCAGCCCCCAAGGAGCGGGAAACACCATATATTTT. It specifies CASSPQGAGNTIYF.